What follows are 25 T cell receptor beta chains derived from one specimen sequenced in a study of T cells in Graves' hyperthyroidism and ophthalmopathy. Amplification yielded TCR beta CDR3 regions, with RNA transcripts as the source. RT-PCR in the first round (using the HTBI primer set) targeted the TCR CDR3. TCRdb re-called the multiplex PCR reads with MiXCR, one entry per CDR3 protein. The profile covers about 500,000 distinct CDR3 sequences, with approximately 14% appearing a single time and around 17% taken by the ten largest. What was sequenced was blood. Receptors were obtained from a woman aged 18-29 years with Graves' hyperthyroidism.

The gene calls are TRBV14 and TRBJ2-2, with 7 bases matching TRBD1. J lost 7 bases, V lost 1 base, and 6 bases had no gene match. The CDR3 has 15 amino acids. Per the germline V gene, CDR1 is SGHDN and CDR2 is FVKESK. The CDR3: CASSQVRGKVGELFF. The DNA for the CDR3 is TGTGCCAGCAGCCAAGTCAGGGGGAAGGTCGGGGAGCTGTTTTTT. Full variable domain (missing parts from reference TRBV14 and TRBJ2-2): EAGVTQFPSHSVIEKGQTVTLRCDPISGHDNLYWYRRVMGKEIKFLLHFVKESKQDESGMPNNRFLAERTGGTYSTLKVQPAELEDSGVYFCASSQVRGKVGELFFGEGSRLTVL.

This clonotype came up a few times. A much larger clone differs by one base, so this may be a read error. V gene TRBV30 combines with J gene TRBJ2-7, with D uncertain. The CDR3 contains 13 residues. CDR1 and CDR2 (germline): GTSNPN, SVGIG (reference sequence). V gave up 1 base and J gave up 2 bases, with 9 bases separating them. The CDR3 sequence: CAWSEKGPYEQYF. The CDR3 region has the DNA TGTGCCTGGAGTGAGAAAGGGCCCTACGAGCAGTACTTC.

This CDR3 reads CASSTGQGAAGYTF. The CDR3 coding sequence is TGCGCCAGCAGCACGGGACAGGGGGCGGCTGGCTACACCTTC. This rearrangement joins TRBV5-1 to TRBJ1-2; TRBD1 agrees at 12 bases. Germline V lookup: CDR1 SGHRS, CDR2 YFSETQ. There are 14 residues in the CDR3. Unmatched junction bases numbered 5, after V lost 4 bases and J lost 7 bases.

This clonotype was recorded at least ten times. The rearrangement uses TRBV12-3 or TRBV12-4 and TRBJ1-6; TRBD1 is a possible D gene (6 bases). The CDR3 extends over 14 amino acids. V was shortened by 3 bases and J by 8 bases, with 11 bases between the two germline ends. The CDR3 DNA reads TGTGCCAGCAGTTTTACAGCAGGGGATTCACCCCTCCACTTT. Its protein product is CASSFTAGDSPLHF.

This clonotype was counted many times. The chain links TRBV5-5 to TRBJ2-2, with 12 bases lining up with TRBD2. V lost 4 bases to trimming and J lost 1 base; unmatched junction nucleotides: 2. Germline CDR1 SGHKS, CDR2 YYEKEE (reference sequence). This CDR3 comprises 16 residues. The CDR3 loop is CASSRTSGKNTGELFF. The DNA for the CDR3 is TGTGCCAGCAGCAGGACTAGCGGGAAGAACACCGGGGAGCTGTTTTTT.

The chain joins TRBV20-1 to TRBJ2-3; 11 bases are shared with TRBD2. Per germline, CDR1 DFQATT and CDR2 SNEGSKA (reference sequence). This CDR3 comprises 18 residues. Trimming took 0 bases from V and 2 from J; bases not matched to a gene: 10. The chain's CDR3 is CSARDYRLAGGVTDTQYF. The CDR3 region has the DNA TGCAGTGCTAGAGATTATCGGCTAGCGGGAGGAGTCACAGATACGCAGTATTTT.

This clonotype showed up many times. Germline is not matched at one junction end, which may reflect a read error. The chain carries TRBV5-1 and TRBJ2-1; a weak D match, TRBD2 (5 bases). CDR1 and CDR2 (germline): SGHRS, YFSETQ. The CDR3 runs 14 residues. CDR3 sequence reads: CASSLEDPYNEQFF. CDR3 in DNA: TGTGCCAGCAGCCTGGAGGACCCCTACAATGAGCAGTTCTTC. Drawing the rest from reference TRBV5-1 and TRBJ2-1, the complete variable domain is KAGVTQTPRYLIKTRGQQVTLSCSPISGHRSVSWYQQTPGQGLQFLFEYFSETQRNKGNFPGRFSGRQFSNSRSEMNVSTLELGDSALYLCASSLEDPYNEQFFGPGTRLTVL.

This clonotype showed up many times. V gene TRBV14 combines with J gene TRBJ2-1; D gene unclear. Trimming left V 4 bases short and J 8 bases short, with 6 bases between. The germline V gene encodes CDR1 SGHDN and CDR2 FVKESK. The CDR3 totals 11 residues. The DNA for the CDR3 is TGTGCCAGCAGCCGGGGTCATGAGCAGTTCTTC. The encoded protein is CASSRGHEQFF.

This clonotype came up many times. V and J are TRBV27 and TRBJ2-7; 15 bases are a match to TRBD2. The junction had 6 bases not matched to a gene; V was cut back by 5 bases and J by 4 bases. The CDR3 extends over 16 amino acids. The germline gives CDR1 MNHEY, CDR2 SMNVEV (reference sequence). The CDR3 loop is CASSPWGTSGRYEQYF. The CDR3 bases are TGTGCCAGCAGTCCGTGGGGGACTAGCGGGAGGTACGAGCAGTACTTC.

The chain carries TRBV25-1 and TRBJ2-1; D not resolved. There are 12 residues in the CDR3. In germline, CDR1 is MGHDK, CDR2 SYGVNS. Trimming removed 6 bases from V and 8 bases from J, with 11 bases in between. CDR3 sequence (DNA): TGTGCCAGCAGAGCTTATAGAGATGAGCAGTTCTTC. Translated, it gives CASRAYRDEQFF.

This clonotype has ten or more counts. The rearrangement uses TRBV30 and TRBJ1-3, with D unresolved. The germline V gene has CDR1 GTSNPN and CDR2 SVGIG (reference sequence). The CDR3 length is 12 residues. Trimming stripped 7 bases from V and 5 bases from J, with 12 bases between. Here the CDR3 reads CAYQIPRNTIYF. The CDR3 DNA is TGTGCCTACCAGATACCCAGAAACACCATATATTTT.

The chain has TRBV12-5 and TRBJ1-5; 9 nucleotides agree with TRBD1. The CDR3 has 16 amino acids. The junction had 5 bases not matched to a gene; V was cut back by 0 bases and J by 5 bases. Per the germline V gene, CDR1 is LGHNT and CDR2 is FRNRAP. The CDR3 DNA follows: TGTGCTAGTGGTTTGGTACTGGACAGGGGTCATCAGCCCCAGCATTTT. The encoded protein is CASGLVLDRGHQPQHF.

This clonotype was recorded many times. This chain uses TRBV12-3 or TRBV12-4 with TRBJ1-2, with a tentative D call TRBD1 (5 bases). Between the trimmed V and J ends, which lost 3 bases and 4 bases, there was a span of 9 bases. The CDR3 length is 13 residues. In nucleotides, the CDR3 is TGTGCCAGCAGTTTGAGCAGGGTCTATGGCTACACCTTC. This codes for CASSLSRVYGYTF.

This clonotype was counted only a few times. One end of the junction fails to match germline, which may point to a read error. The rearrangement uses TRBV28 and TRBJ1-1, with a possible D match to TRBD1 (5 bases). Germline CDR1 MDHEN, CDR2 SYDVKM. This CDR3 has 15 residues. The CDR3 loop reads CAGSYPGGGVLQAFF. CDR3 sequence (DNA): TGTGCCGGCAGTTACCCTGGGGGAGGGGTTCTCCAGGCTTTCTTT.

The table lists this clonotype with many counts. CDR3 sequence: CASGSTGIWEQFF. CDR3 bases: TGTGCTAGTGGTTCCACTGGGATCTGGGAGCAGTTCTTC. This chain uses TRBV12-5 with TRBJ2-1; D ambiguous. The V and J ends lost 4 bases and 10 bases respectively, with 14 bases between them. This CDR3 contains 13 residues. Germline CDR1 LGHNT, CDR2 FRNRAP.

This clonotype was recorded many times. The genes are TRBV29-1 and TRBJ2-7, with D perhaps matching TRBD2 (6 bases). Germline CDR1 SQVTM, CDR2 ANQGSEA. V gave up 3 bases and J gave up 1 base, with 10 bases separating them. CDR3 size: 13 residues. The CDR3 DNA is TGCAGCGTTGAGGATAGCGGTTCCTACGAGCAGTACTTC. It yields the protein CSVEDSGSYEQYF.

This clonotype was counted a single time. The chain has TRBV12-3 or TRBV12-4 and TRBJ2-7; D uncertain. The closer fit of TRBJ2-1 to the DNA end suggests the J call may be wrong. The length of the CDR3 is 12 residues. The CDR3 nucleotides are TGTGCCAGCAGTCCTCCCTCCTACGAGCAGTTCTTC. Translation gives CASSPPSYEQFF.

This clonotype showed up many times. V and J are TRBV7-9 and TRBJ1-6, with a tentative D call TRBD1 (5 bases). CDR3 length: 12 residues. The germline CDR1 and CDR2 sequences are SEHNR and FQNEAQ (reference sequence). The ends were cut back, 5 bases at V and 10 bases at J, with 9 bases in the middle. The CDR3: CASSTRESPLHF. The CDR3 nucleotides are TGTGCCAGCAGCACCAGGGAATCACCCCTCCACTTT.

This clonotype was found a few times. A much larger clone differs from this one at a single base, so this may be a read error. This sequence joins TRBV20-1 and TRBJ2-1; D uncertain. V was shortened by 8 bases and J by 0 bases, with 14 bases between the two germline ends. This CDR3 is built from 14 residues. Germline CDR1 reads DFQATT; CDR2 reads SNEGSKA (reference sequence). CDR3 coding DNA: TGCAGTACAAGGCAGGTTTCCTCCTACAATGAGCAGTTCTTC. Protein product: CSTRQVSSYNEQFF.

Regarding this clonotype: This clone may be a read error of a much larger clone one base away. This likely comes from a read error, as the CDR3 has no conserved phenylalanine or tryptophan at its end. V and J are TRBV9 and TRBJ2-7, with a tentative D call TRBD2 (6 bases). CDR3 length: 14 residues. Germline loops: CDR1 SGDLS, CDR2 YYNGEE. Trimming left V 8 bases short and J 3 bases short, with 18 bases between. The CDR3 region is CARALGTAFYEQYL. CDR3 bases: TGTGCCAGGGCCCTCGGGACTGCCTTCTACGAGCAGTACTTA.

Written as DNA, the CDR3 is TGTGCCAGCAGTGAAAGACTAGCCCAAGAGACCCAGTACTTC. Protein sequence: CASSERLAQETQYF. The genes are TRBV6-1 and TRBJ2-5, with 7 bases fitting TRBD2. Germline values: CDR1 MNHNS, CDR2 SASEGT. This CDR3 contains 14 residues. J lost 1 base, V lost 2 bases, and 1 base had no gene match.

This clonotype was picked up many times. CDR3 sequence: CASSYSWGRVGETQYF. CDR3 DNA: TGTGCCAGCAGTTACTCTTGGGGCAGGGTAGGGGAGACCCAGTACTTC. This chain uses TRBV6-5 with TRBJ2-5, with a weak D call TRBD1 (5 bases). The CDR3 runs to 16 residues. V dropped 0 bases and J dropped 5 bases, with 16 bases sitting between them. Looked up from germline, CDR1 is MNHEY and CDR2 is SVGAGI.

Only a few counts were recorded for this clonotype. Being one base from a much bigger clone, this may be a read error. The chain is built from TRBV2 and TRBJ2-1; D is perhaps TRBD1 (6 bases). Germline CDR1 SNHLY, CDR2 FYNNEI. Trimming removed 10 bases from V and 4 bases from J, with 11 bases in between. The CDR3 length is 12 residues. The CDR3 DNA sequence: TGTGCCAACAGAGGACAGTACAATGAGCAGTTCTTC. It is translated as CANRGQYNEQFF.

This chain links TRBV19 with TRBJ2-5; D ambiguous. Per the germline V gene, CDR1 is LNHDA and CDR2 is SQIVND (reference sequence). V lost 2 bases, J lost 4 bases, and 14 bases lay in between. The CDR3 is 15 amino acids. The CDR3 loop reads CASSIRVLSLETQYF. CDR3 in DNA: TGTGCCAGTAGTATACGGGTGCTATCTCTAGAGACCCAGTACTTC.

This clonotype has ten or more counts. The chain uses TRBV12-3 or TRBV12-4 and TRBJ1-6; TRBD1 might be the D (5 bases). The CDR3 is 14 residues long. Between the trimmed V and J ends, which lost 5 bases and 6 bases, there was a span of 11 bases. The CDR3 bases are TGTGCCAGCAGTCGACGGGACGGTAATTCACCCCTCCACTTT. Protein: CASSRRDGNSPLHF.